One and the same sample provided the 20 T cell receptor beta chains below, sequenced in a study of PD-1 blockade in classical Hodgkin lymphoma. The table came from immunoSEQ multiplex PCR; TCRdb's copy has only in-frame clones and leaves some out. The sample includes 23,000 or so clones, approximately 65% of them seen just once. Specified time point: cycle 4 day 1 (C4D1), after 5 to 7 weeks of nivolumab. There was relapse after autologous stem cell transplantation in every patient, and there was variation in brentuximab vedotin exposure. Here the sequenced sample was peripheral blood mononuclear cells (PBMCs), taken before the fourth cycle of nivolumab. The receptors derive from a human donor with classical Hodgkin lymphoma.

The chain joins TRBV7-2 to TRBJ2-3; 7 bases map to TRBD1. The CDR3 spans 15 residues. V shed 1 base and J 2 bases; nucleotides not matched to a gene: 3. Germline CDR1 SGHTA, CDR2 FQGNSA. CDR3 sequence reads: CASSLGDRDTDTQYF. CDR3 DNA: TGTGCCAGCAGCTTAGGTGACAGGGACACAGATACGCAGTATTTT.

The rearrangement uses TRBV7-9 and TRBJ2-1; D is possibly TRBD1 (6 bases). Germline CDR1 and CDR2: SEHNR and FQNEAQ (reference sequence). The V end lost 4 bases, the J end lost 3 bases, and 13 bases lay between the germline ends. This CDR3 region has 15 residues. The CDR3 DNA reads as TGTGCCAGCAGCTCATCAGGACAGTTCTACAATGAGCAGTTCTTC. Translating gives CASSSSGQFYNEQFF.

The J gene is TRBJ1-2, the V gene TRBV28; 7 bases line up with TRBD1. Germline V gene data show CDR1 as MDHEN and CDR2 as SYDVKM. CDR3 length: 16 amino acids. The trim removed 3 bases at V and 5 bases at J, leaving 12 bases unmatched. The chain's CDR3 is CASSFEGAVGWYGYTF. CDR3 nucleotides: TGTGCCAGCAGTTTTGAGGGGGCAGTCGGTTGGTATGGCTACACCTTC.

CDR3 nucleotide sequence: TGTGCCAGCAGCGTAGAGGGAAGCTATGGCTACACCTTC. This encodes CASSVEGSYGYTF. J is TRBJ1-2 and V is TRBV9, with D unresolved. The V end lost 0 bases, the J end lost 4 bases, and 7 bases lay between the germline ends. CDR1 is SGDLS and CDR2 is YYNGEE in the germline V gene. The CDR3 consists of 13 residues.

Only a few counts were recorded for this clone. This sequence joins TRBV5-1 and TRBJ2-1, with a weak D call TRBD1 (5 bases). The CDR3 is 15 amino acids. V dropped 0 bases and J dropped 8 bases, with 15 bases sitting between them. Looked up from germline, CDR1 is SGHRS and CDR2 is YFSETQ. CDR3 DNA: TGCGCCAGCAGCTTGGCCGGCAGGGATTGGGATGAGCAGTTCTTC. Its protein product is CASSLAGRDWDEQFF.

The chain is built from TRBV4-2 and TRBJ1-4; D is perhaps TRBD1 (5 bases). Germline CDR1 LGHNA, CDR2 YNFKEQ. The V end lost 1 base, the J end lost 0 bases, and 18 bases lay between the germline ends. CDR3 length equals 19 residues. The CDR3 region has the DNA TGTGCCAGCAGCCAAGTCGTGTGGATGTTGGGGGCAACTAATGAAAAACTGTTTTTT. Protein product: CASSQVVWMLGATNEKLFF.

This clone has more than one count but fewer than ten. The CDR3, as DNA: TGCGCCAGCAGGGAGGGGAACACTGAAGCTTTCTTT. Translating gives CASREGNTEAFF. The chain uses TRBV10-2 and TRBJ1-1; D uncertain. CDR1 is WSHSY, CDR2 SAAADI, per germline. This CDR3 has 12 amino acids. Trimming removed 6 bases at V and 1 base at J, with 6 bases between.

The chain is built from TRBV28 and TRBJ1-2, with a tentative D call TRBD1 (6 bases). The germline V gene has CDR1 MDHEN and CDR2 SYDVKM. The length of the CDR3 is 18 residues. Trimming stripped 2 bases from V and 3 bases from J, with 22 bases between. The DNA of the CDR3 is TGTGCCAGCAGTTTAGGCGCAGGGGCCCGGGGAGCCTACTATGGCTACACCTTC. It specifies CASSLGAGARGAYYGYTF.

This clone was seen a handful of times. This chain links TRBV14 with TRBJ2-7; 9 nucleotides line up with TRBD1. The CDR3 loop spans 13 amino acids. V was pared by 4 bases and J by 6 bases, with 4 bases of the junction left unmatched. Germline V gene sequence: CDR1 SGHDN, CDR2 FVKESK. DNA for the CDR3: TGTGCCAGCAGCCTCTCGACAGGGGGCGAGCAGTACTTC. It encodes CASSLSTGGEQYF.

This chain uses TRBV6-1 with TRBJ2-7; TRBD1 agrees at 10 bases. CDR3 length equals 13 residues. With 7 bases clipped from V and 6 bases from J, the junction kept 6 bases outside the gene matches. Germline loops: CDR1 MNHNS, CDR2 SASEGT. CDR3 nucleotides: TGTGCCAGCACCACTGACAGGGGGCCCGAGCAGTACTTC. As protein: CASTTDRGPEQYF.

In this sample, this clone turned up a few times. V and J are TRBV5-1 and TRBJ2-5, with 8 nucleotides matching TRBD1. Germline CDR1 and CDR2: SGHRS and YFSETQ. The CDR3 totals 16 residues. V was pared by 3 bases and J by 5 bases, with 12 bases of the junction left unmatched. The CDR3 bases are TGCGCCAGCAGCTACATGGAGGGGACAGGAGGTGAGACCCAGTACTTC. This encodes CASSYMEGTGGETQYF.

The rearrangement links TRBV11-3 to TRBJ2-7; a weak D match, TRBD2 (6 bases). This CDR3 comprises 14 residues. CDR1 is SGHNT and CDR2 is YENEEA in the germline V gene. The V gene lost 4 bases and the J gene lost 3 bases, with 13 bases spanning the gap. In DNA form, the CDR3 reads TGTGCCAGCAGCTCGACAGCGGGCGGCTACGAGCAGTACTTC. Residues: CASSSTAGGYEQYF.

Notes on this clone: A read error may account for a junction end that differs from germline. The J gene is TRBJ1-6, the V gene TRBV4-1; no clear D. The CDR3 length is 13 residues. Germline V gene data show CDR1 as MGHRA and CDR2 as YSYEKL. Here the CDR3 reads CASSQVYDSPLHF. The CDR3 bases are TGCGCCAGCAGCCAAGTCTATGATTCACCCCTCCACTTT.

In this sample, this clone turned up a few times. The rearrangement links TRBV30 to TRBJ1-4, with D unclear. Trimming took 2 bases from V and 4 from J, leaving 8 bases between them. Germline CDR1 and CDR2: GTSNPN and SVGIG (reference sequence). This CDR3 contains 13 residues. CDR3 sequence reads: CAWSYGVNEKLFF. For the CDR3, the DNA is TGTGCCTGGAGTTACGGAGTTAATGAAAAACTGTTTTTT.

V gene TRBV7-9 combines with J gene TRBJ2-5, with D unresolved. The end of the DNA is better explained by TRBJ2-7, so the J call may be wrong. CDR1 and CDR2 (germline): SEHNR, FQNEAQ (reference sequence). The CDR3 is 14 amino acids. The CDR3 DNA follows: TGTGCCAGCAGCTTATCAGAGAACTCGGACGAGCAGTACTTC. Amino acids: CASSLSENSDEQYF.

The rearrangement joins TRBV19 to TRBJ2-3, with 10 bases aligning to TRBD1. The CDR3 is made up of 17 amino acids. V shed 5 bases, J shed 4 bases, and the junction held 12 bases outside the gene matches. The germline CDR1 and CDR2 sequences are LNHDA and SQIVND (reference sequence). The CDR3 region has the DNA TGTGCCAGTAGTCCACCGGGACAGGGGTATTGGGCAGATACGCAGTATTTT. Its translation is CASSPPGQGYWADTQYF.

This clone was seen once. In the same sample, other DNA sequences code for this CDR3. The chain joins TRBV28 to TRBJ2-3; TRBD2 might be the D (6 bases). In germline, CDR1 is MDHEN, CDR2 SYDVKM. The CDR3 has 14 residues. V was cut by 3 bases and J by 0 bases, with 7 bases left in between. As DNA, the CDR3 is TGTGCCAGCAGTTTGGGAGGTAGCACAGATACGCAGTATTTT. Its translation is CASSLGGSTDTQYF. Together with reference TRBV28 and TRBJ2-3, the CDR3 gives the full variable domain: DVKVTQSSRYLVKRTGEKVFLECVQDMDHENMFWYRQDPGLGLRLIYFSYDVKMKEKGDIPEGYSVSREKKERFSLILESASTNQTSMYLCASSLGGSTDTQYFGPGTRLTVL.

This chain uses TRBV9 with TRBJ1-3; D gene uncertain. The CDR3 runs to 15 residues. The germline gives CDR1 SGDLS, CDR2 YYNGEE. V lost 3 bases and J 6 bases, leaving 16 bases between the germline ends. In DNA, the CDR3 is TGTGCCAGCAGCGACTACACGGGCCTGGAAAACACCATATATTTT. Translated, it gives CASSDYTGLENTIYF.

This clone is medium-sized in the sample. This chain connects TRBV7-9 to TRBJ1-1, with D maybe TRBD1 (6 bases). Trimming took off 1 base at V and 3 bases at J, with 12 bases between the two ends. The CDR3 has 15 residues. From germline, CDR1 is SEHNR and CDR2 FQNEAQ (reference sequence). The CDR3 region has the DNA TGTGCCAGCAGCTTAGGGCAGGGGATGGACACTGAAGCTTTCTTT. Amino acid sequence: CASSLGQGMDTEAFF.

The V gene is TRBV11-2, the J gene TRBJ2-7; 8 bases line up with TRBD1. V gave up 1 base and J gave up 5 bases; unmatched junction bases: 4. The CDR3 consists of 14 residues. Germline CDR1 reads SGHAT; CDR2 reads FQNNGV. CDR3 region: CASSLGTTGDEQYF. The DNA of the CDR3 is TGTGCCAGCAGCTTAGGAACGACAGGGGACGAGCAGTACTTC.